This paragraph reports one T cell receptor beta chain. The CDR3 runs to 14 residues. The V and J ends lost 1 base and 5 bases respectively, with 11 bases between them. Germline CDR1 is SGHAT and CDR2 is FQNNGV. This entry is derived from a study of blood T cell repertoires in COVID-19. Study context: T cells, B-cell-depleted T cells, or PBMCs supplied cDNA or gDNA.

Profiled with immunoSEQ multiplex PCR; TCRdb holds only in-frame clones, not every one. Altogether approximately 66,000 clones are present, around 87% being singletons, with the ten largest covering around 6.6%. The V gene is TRBV11-2, the J gene TRBJ1-1; D is possibly TRBD1 (6 bases). This TCR derives from a man in his 60s with acute or convalescent COVID-19. The sequenced sample was peripheral blood. The CDR3 DNA reads TGTGCCAGCAGCTTAGTGGGGGCTGAGACTGAAGCTTTCTTT. Its translation is CASSLVGAETEAFF.